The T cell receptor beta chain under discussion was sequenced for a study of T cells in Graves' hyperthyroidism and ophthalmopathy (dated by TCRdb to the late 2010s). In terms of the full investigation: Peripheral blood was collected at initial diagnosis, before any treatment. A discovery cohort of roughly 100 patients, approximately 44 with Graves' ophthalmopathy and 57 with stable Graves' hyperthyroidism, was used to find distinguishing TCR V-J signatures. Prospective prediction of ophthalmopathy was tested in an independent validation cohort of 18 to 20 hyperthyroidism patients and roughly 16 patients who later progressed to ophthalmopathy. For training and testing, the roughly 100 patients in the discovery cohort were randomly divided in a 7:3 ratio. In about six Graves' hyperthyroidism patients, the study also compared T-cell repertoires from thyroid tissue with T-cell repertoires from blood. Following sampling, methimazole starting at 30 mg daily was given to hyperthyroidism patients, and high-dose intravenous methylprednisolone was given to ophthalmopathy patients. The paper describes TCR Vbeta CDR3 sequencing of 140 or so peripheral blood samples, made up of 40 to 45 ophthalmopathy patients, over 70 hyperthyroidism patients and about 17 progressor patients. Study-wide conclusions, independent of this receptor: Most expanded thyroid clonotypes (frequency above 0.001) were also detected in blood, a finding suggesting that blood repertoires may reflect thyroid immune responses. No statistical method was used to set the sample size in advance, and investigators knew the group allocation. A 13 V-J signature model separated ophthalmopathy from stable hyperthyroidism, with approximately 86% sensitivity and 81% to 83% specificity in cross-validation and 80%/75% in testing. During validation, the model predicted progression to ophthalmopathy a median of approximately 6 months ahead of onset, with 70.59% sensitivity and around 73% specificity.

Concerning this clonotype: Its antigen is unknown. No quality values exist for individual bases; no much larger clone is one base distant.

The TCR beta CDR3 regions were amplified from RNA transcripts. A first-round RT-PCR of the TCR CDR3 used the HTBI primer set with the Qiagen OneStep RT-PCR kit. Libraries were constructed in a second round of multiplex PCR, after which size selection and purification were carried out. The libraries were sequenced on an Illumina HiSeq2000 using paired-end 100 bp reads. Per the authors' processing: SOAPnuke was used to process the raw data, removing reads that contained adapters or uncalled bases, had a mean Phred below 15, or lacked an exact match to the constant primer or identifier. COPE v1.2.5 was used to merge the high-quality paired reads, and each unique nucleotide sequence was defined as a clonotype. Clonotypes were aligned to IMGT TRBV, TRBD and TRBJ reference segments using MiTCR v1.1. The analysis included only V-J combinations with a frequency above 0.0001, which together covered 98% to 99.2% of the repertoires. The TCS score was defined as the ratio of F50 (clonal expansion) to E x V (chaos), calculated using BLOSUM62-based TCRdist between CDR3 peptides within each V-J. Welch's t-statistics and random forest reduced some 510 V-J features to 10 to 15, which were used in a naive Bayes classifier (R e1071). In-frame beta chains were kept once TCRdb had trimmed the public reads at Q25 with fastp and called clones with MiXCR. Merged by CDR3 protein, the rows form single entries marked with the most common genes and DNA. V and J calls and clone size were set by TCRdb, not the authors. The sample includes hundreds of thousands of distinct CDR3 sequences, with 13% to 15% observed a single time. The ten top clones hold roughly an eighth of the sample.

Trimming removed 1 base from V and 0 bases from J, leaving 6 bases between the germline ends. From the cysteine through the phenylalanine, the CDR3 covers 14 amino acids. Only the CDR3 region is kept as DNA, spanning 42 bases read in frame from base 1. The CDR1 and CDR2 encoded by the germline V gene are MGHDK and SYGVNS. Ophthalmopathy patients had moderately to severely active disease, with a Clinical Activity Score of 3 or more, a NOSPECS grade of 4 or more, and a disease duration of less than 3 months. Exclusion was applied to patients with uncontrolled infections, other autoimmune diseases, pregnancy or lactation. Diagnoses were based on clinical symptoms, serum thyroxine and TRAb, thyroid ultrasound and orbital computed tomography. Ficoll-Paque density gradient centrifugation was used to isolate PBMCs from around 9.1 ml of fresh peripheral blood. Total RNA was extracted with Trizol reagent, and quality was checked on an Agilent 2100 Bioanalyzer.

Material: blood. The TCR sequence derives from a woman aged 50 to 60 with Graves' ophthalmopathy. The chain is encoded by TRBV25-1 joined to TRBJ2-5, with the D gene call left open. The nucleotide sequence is TGTGCCAGCAGTGAATTTAGGTACCAAGAGACCCAGTACTTC. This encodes CASSEFRYQETQYF. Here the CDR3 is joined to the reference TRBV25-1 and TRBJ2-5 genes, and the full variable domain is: EADIYQTPRYLVIGTGKKITLECSQTMGHDKMYWYQQDPGMELHLIHYSYGVNSTEKGDLSSESTVSRIRTEHFPLTLESARPSHTSQYLCASSEFRYQETQYFGPGTRLLVL.